This T cell receptor (beta chain) is drawn from a study of T-cell memory formation after mild COVID-19. Overall study: The TCR clusters were mostly specific to one donor.

TCRdb re-analysed the 5' RACE reads in MiXCR, keeping a single row per CDR3 protein. The sample has about 340,000 distinct CDR3 sequences; about a sixth are singletons. Study-wide results and caveats: Whereas later expanders leaned CD4+, clones contracting day 15 to 85 showed a balanced CD4/CD8 makeup. Of the contracting clones, CD4+ ones lay mainly in CM and EM, and CD8+ ones in EMRA. A second wave of clones peaked on day 37, and their SARS-CoV-2 specificity went unconfirmed.

In this sample, this clonotype turned up a few times. Its antigen is not known. Trimming at V came to 6 bases and at J to 0 bases, leaving 12 bases not matched to a gene. Germline-derived CDR1 and CDR2 are SGHTA and FQGNSA. This CDR3 comprises 17 residues. The chain employs TRBV7-2 and TRBJ1-1, with 8 bases that match TRBD1. The source material was PBMCs or a T cell subset sorted from them (not recorded which). The receptor's source is a man younger than 30 who had mild COVID-19 (a few samples of this study predate the infection). Cell type and time point are not known. In DNA form, the CDR3 reads TGTGCCAGCAGGGGAGACAGGGGCAATTTACTGAACACTGAAGCTTTCTTT. This codes for CASRGDRGNLLNTEAFF. Drawing the rest from reference TRBV7-2 and TRBJ1-1, the complete variable domain is GAGVSQSPSNKVTEKGKDVELRCDPISGHTALYWYRQSLGQGLEFLIYFQGNSAPDKSGLPSDRFSAERTGGSVSTLTIQRTQQEDSAVYLCASRGDRGNLLNTEAFFGQGTRLTVV.